The 15 T cell receptor beta chains below all came from one sample that was sequenced in a study of blood T cell repertoires in COVID-19. The method was immunoSEQ multiplex PCR; TCRdb's version includes in-frame clones alone and lacks a portion of them. The data hold tens of thousands of clones, with 65% to 80% observed a single time. The sample comprised peripheral blood. Receptors were obtained from a man aged 60-69 years with acute or convalescent COVID-19.

The chain is built from TRBV18 and TRBJ2-1; D is uncertain. The germline gives CDR1 KGHSH, CDR2 LQKENI. V was shortened by 2 bases and J by 3 bases, with 5 bases between the two germline ends. This CDR3 is built from 13 residues. CDR3 residues: CASSPENYNEQFF. The CDR3 DNA reads TGTGCCAGCTCACCAGAGAACTACAATGAGCAGTTCTTC.

The chain has TRBV6-6 and TRBJ2-7; 9 positions match TRBD1. V trimming: 5 bases; J trimming: 1 base; junction bases outside the gene matches: 9. The CDR3 has 16 amino acids. The germline CDR1 and CDR2 sequences are MNHNY and SVGAGI (reference sequence). CDR3: CASSTTRDRESYEQYF. CDR3 coding DNA: TGTGCCAGCAGTACCACCCGGGACAGGGAATCCTACGAGCAGTACTTC.

The gene calls are TRBV5-6 and TRBJ1-6; D remains unclear. The germline V gene has CDR1 SGHDT and CDR2 YYEEEE. Trimming cost V 1 base and J 5 bases, with 13 bases left between them. The CDR3 totals 16 residues. The CDR3 bases are TGTGCCAGCAGCTTGCTTTCTTCTCAGGATAATTCACCCCTCCACTTT. Its translation: CASSLLSSQDNSPLHF. Supplemented by reference TRBV5-6 and TRBJ1-6, the full variable domain reads DAGVTQSPTHLIKTRGQQVTLRCSPKSGHDTVSWYQQALGQGPQFIFQYYEEEERQRGNFPDRFSGHQFPNYSSELNVNALLLGDSALYLCASSLLSSQDNSPLHFGNGTRLTVT.

This clone is a singleton in its sample. The V call is TRBV27, the J call TRBJ2-7; 12 bases match TRBD1. Germline V gives CDR1 MNHEY, CDR2 SMNVEV (reference sequence). This CDR3 comprises 18 residues. V dropped 3 bases and J dropped 3; count of bases not matched to a gene: 12. The CDR3, as DNA: TGTGCCAGCAGTTTTTCCCGGGACAGGGGGCTTAGGAGCTACGAGCAGTACTTC. Translation gives CASSFSRDRGLRSYEQYF.

The chain links TRBV3-1 (or the pseudogene TRBV3-2) to TRBJ1-1; D ambiguous. Germline V lookup: CDR1 LGHDT, CDR2 YNNKEL (reference sequence). CDR3 length: 14 residues. The V end lost 2 bases, the J end lost 6 bases, and 13 bases lay between the germline ends. The DNA for the CDR3 is TGTGCCAGCAGCCAATGGGGAGGGTCGGCTGAAGCTTTCTTT. It is translated as CASSQWGGSAEAFF.

The genes are TRBV10-2 and TRBJ1-1; no definite D call. This CDR3 spans 14 amino acids. With 4 bases removed from V and 5 bases from J, the gap between germline ends came to 14 bases. CDR1 is WSHSY and CDR2 is SAAADI in the germline V gene. CDR3 loop: CASSAAGSQTEAFF. In nucleotides, the CDR3 is TGCGCCAGCAGTGCGGCCGGGTCCCAGACTGAAGCTTTCTTT.

The chain joins TRBV4-2 to TRBJ2-5; 10 nucleotides line up with TRBD2. CDR3 length equals 18 residues. The germline V gene has CDR1 LGHNA and CDR2 YNFKEQ. Trimming took 5 bases from V and 2 from J; bases not matched to a gene: 14. The CDR3 loop reads CASSYGGVTSGTQETQYF. CDR3 coding DNA: TGTGCCAGCAGCTACGGGGGGGTTACTAGCGGGACACAAGAGACCCAGTACTTC.

The CDR3 sequence is CASSRTGVGPLHF. CDR3 sequence (DNA): TGTGCCAGCAGTAGGACAGGGGTCGGACCCCTCCACTTT. The rearrangement joins TRBV25-1 to TRBJ1-6; TRBD1 matches 9 bases. After removal of 5 bases from V and 12 bases from J, the junction contained 5 bases not matched to a gene. CDR3 length: 13 amino acids. CDR1 and CDR2 (germline): MGHDK, SYGVNS.

This clone showed up just a few times. The chain recombines TRBV7-2 with TRBJ2-5, with D perhaps TRBD1 (6 bases). Trimming left V 2 bases short and J 2 bases short, with 12 bases between. Germline V lookup: CDR1 SGHTA, CDR2 FQGNSA. CDR3 length equals 15 residues. The CDR3: CASSLSTGSQETQYF. CDR3 bases: TGTGCCAGCAGCTTATCAACAGGGAGTCAAGAGACCCAGTACTTC.

The chain is built from TRBV3-1 (or the pseudogene TRBV3-2) and TRBJ1-6, with TRBD1 matching 7 bases. Germline CDR1 and CDR2: LGHDT and YNNKEL (reference sequence). The CDR3 contains 17 residues. V was pared by 1 base and J by 9 bases, with 12 bases of the junction left unmatched. The chain's CDR3 is CASSQGPGQRVGSPLHF. The CDR3 DNA sequence: TGTGCCAGCAGCCAAGGACCGGGACAGAGAGTAGGTTCACCCCTCCACTTT.

The rearrangement joins TRBV28 to TRBJ2-2, with 7 bases lining up with TRBD1. Trimming cost V 5 bases and J 6 bases; bases outside gene matches: 15. The CDR3 has 17 residues. Germline V gives CDR1 MDHEN, CDR2 SYDVKM. CDR3 sequence (DNA): TGTGCCAGCAGTCCGATACAGGGGCGAGCTGTCGCCGGGGAGCTGTTTTTT. Its translation: CASSPIQGRAVAGELFF.

The chain couples TRBV30 to TRBJ2-3; 7 nucleotides match TRBD2. This CDR3 is 13 amino acids long. Germline V lookup: CDR1 GTSNPN, CDR2 SVGIG (reference sequence). V lost 3 bases, J lost 7 bases, and 7 bases stayed unmatched. The CDR3, as DNA: TGTGCCTGGAGGGTACTAGCGATGCATACGCAGTATTTT. This gives the protein CAWRVLAMHTQYF.

The gene calls are TRBV6-4 and TRBJ2-7, with 9 nucleotides matching TRBD2. This CDR3 has 15 residues. J lost 5 bases, V lost 0 bases, and 5 bases had no gene match. Germline lookup yields CDR1 MRHNA and CDR2 SNTAGT. The DNA of the CDR3 is TGTGCCAGCAGTGACTCTCCTAGCGGGATCGACGAGCAGTACTTC. Translating it yields CASSDSPSGIDEQYF.

In its sample, this clone was seen once. V is TRBV27 and J is TRBJ2-3; the D is unclear. Trimming cost V 6 bases and J 6 bases, with 10 bases left between them. Germline-derived CDR1 and CDR2 are MNHEY and SMNVEV (reference sequence). This CDR3 contains 12 residues. The CDR3 spells CASRNYDDTQYF. The CDR3 DNA is TGTGCCAGCAGGAACTACGACGATACGCAGTATTTT.

The V and J genes are TRBV5-1 and TRBJ2-2; D is ambiguous. Germline loops: CDR1 SGHRS, CDR2 YFSETQ. The CDR3 spans 12 residues. Deletions cut 1 base from V and 5 bases from J, with 3 bases between. The CDR3 nucleotides are TGCGCCAGCAGCTTGCTAACCGGGGAGCTGTTTTTT. Protein sequence: CASSLLTGELFF.